This T cell receptor beta chain was captured in a study of tissue T cells after allogeneic stem cell transplantation. TCRdb keeps only in-frame clones here, not all; method: immunoSEQ multiplex PCR. The data show about 4,200 clones, about 52% seen once. A word on this clone: Mouse names are used for the genes. Sequencing ends 1 residue short of the CDR3 end; the germline J gene provides the rest.

Time point reported: mouse harvest day 7 after allogeneic transplant. Mouse grafts combined 10^7 T-cell-depleted bone marrow cells with 10^6 splenic CD5+ T cells. B6 (H2b) cells into BALB/c (H2d) mice; tissues taken at day 7 or 14. The CDR3 is 13 residues long. The trim removed 4 bases at V and 4 bases at J, leaving 1 base unmatched. CDR1 KGHPV and CDR2 FQNQEV come from the germline V gene (reference sequence). Sequencing used lymph node tissue. The chain has TRBV26 and TRBJ1-1, with 9 positions matching TRBD1. The origin of this receptor is a female BALB/c mouse given C57BL/6 T cells with graft-versus-host disease after an allogeneic hematopoietic cell transplant. The CDR3: CASSPTGGTEVFF. The CDR3 bases that were read are TGTGCCAGCAGTCCGACAGGGGGCACAGAAGTCTTC.